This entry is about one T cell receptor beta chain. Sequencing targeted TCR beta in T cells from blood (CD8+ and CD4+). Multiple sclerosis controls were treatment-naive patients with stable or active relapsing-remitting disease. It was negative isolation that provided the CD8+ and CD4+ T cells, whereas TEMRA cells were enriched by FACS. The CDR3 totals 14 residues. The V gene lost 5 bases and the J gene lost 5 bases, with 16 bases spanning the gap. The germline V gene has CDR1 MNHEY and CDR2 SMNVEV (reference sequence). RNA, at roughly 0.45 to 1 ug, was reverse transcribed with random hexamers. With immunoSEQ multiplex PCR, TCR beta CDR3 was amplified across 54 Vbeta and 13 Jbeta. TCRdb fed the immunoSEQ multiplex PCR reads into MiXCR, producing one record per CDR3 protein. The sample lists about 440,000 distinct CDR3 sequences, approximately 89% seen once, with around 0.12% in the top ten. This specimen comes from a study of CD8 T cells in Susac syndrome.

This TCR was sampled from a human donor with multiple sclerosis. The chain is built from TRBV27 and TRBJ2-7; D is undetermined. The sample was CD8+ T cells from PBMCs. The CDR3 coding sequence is TGTGCCAGCAGTGAAGTGGAAGCTTTAAACGAGCAGTACTTC. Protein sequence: CASSEVEALNEQYF.